This T cell receptor (beta chain) emerged from a study of blood T cell repertoires in COVID-19. Overall study context: The United States, Italy and Spain were the sources of the acute and convalescent COVID-19 samples. PBMCs, B-cell-depleted T cells, or T cells were the source of the cDNA or gDNA that made up the material.

CDR3 size: 17 residues. Per the germline V gene, CDR1 is SGHTA and CDR2 is FQGTGA. V shed 0 bases and J shed 0 bases, with 13 bases lying between them. Original processing methods: Nucleated cell counts were estimated from reference gene primer amplification. Assay used: immunoSEQ multiplex PCR; TCRdb lists only in-frame clones, some missing. V, J and clone size are taken as reported in that table, and D and trimming were inferred from the DNA itself. The sample lists about 260,000 clones; around 87% were seen once. This TCR was sampled from a woman between 45 and 65 years old with acute or convalescent COVID-19. The chain links TRBV7-3 to TRBJ2-3; TRBD2 is a possible D gene (5 bases). The sequencing sample was made of peripheral blood. The CDR3 loop is CASSLTPLTTSTDTQYF. The CDR3 DNA reads TGTGCCAGCAGCTTAACACCTCTGACTACTAGCACAGATACGCAGTATTTT.